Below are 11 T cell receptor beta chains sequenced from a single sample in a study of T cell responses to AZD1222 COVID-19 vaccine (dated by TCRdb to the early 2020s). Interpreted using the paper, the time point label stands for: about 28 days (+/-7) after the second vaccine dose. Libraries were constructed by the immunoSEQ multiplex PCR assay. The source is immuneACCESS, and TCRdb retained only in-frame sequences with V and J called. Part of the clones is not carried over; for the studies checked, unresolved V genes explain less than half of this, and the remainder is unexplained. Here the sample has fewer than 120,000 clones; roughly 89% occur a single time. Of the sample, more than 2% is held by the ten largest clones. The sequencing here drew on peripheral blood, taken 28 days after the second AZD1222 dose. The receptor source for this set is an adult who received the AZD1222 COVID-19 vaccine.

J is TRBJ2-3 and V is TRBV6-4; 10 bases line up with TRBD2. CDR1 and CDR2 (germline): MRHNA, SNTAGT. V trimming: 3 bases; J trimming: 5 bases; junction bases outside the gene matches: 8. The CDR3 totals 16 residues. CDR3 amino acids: CASSEGSGGAGDTQYF. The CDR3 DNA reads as TGTGCCAGCAGTGAGGGCAGCGGGGGGGCCGGAGATACGCAGTATTTT.

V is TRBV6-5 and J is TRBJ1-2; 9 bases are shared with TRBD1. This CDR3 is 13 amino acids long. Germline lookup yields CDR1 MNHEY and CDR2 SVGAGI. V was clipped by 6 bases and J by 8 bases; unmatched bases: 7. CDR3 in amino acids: CASRQRTGDGYTF. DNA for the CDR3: TGTGCCAGCAGACAACGGACAGGGGACGGCTACACCTTC.

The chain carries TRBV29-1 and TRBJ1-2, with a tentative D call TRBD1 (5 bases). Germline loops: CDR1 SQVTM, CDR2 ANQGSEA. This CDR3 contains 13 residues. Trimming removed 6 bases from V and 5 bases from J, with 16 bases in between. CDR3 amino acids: CSVTTAGDYGYTF. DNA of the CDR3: TGCAGCGTGACGACAGCCGGCGATTATGGCTACACCTTC.

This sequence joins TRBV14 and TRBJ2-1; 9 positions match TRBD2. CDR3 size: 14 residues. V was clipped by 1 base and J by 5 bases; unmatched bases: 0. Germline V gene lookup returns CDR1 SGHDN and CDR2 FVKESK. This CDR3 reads CASSQVAGDNEQFF. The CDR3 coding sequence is TGTGCCAGCAGCCAAGTAGCGGGGGACAATGAGCAGTTCTTC. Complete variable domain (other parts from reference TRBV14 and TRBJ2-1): EAGVTQFPSHSVIEKGQTVTLRCDPISGHDNLYWYRRVMGKEIKFLLHFVKESKQDESGMPNNRFLAERTGGTYSTLKVQPAELEDSGVYFCASSQVAGDNEQFFGPGTRLTVL.

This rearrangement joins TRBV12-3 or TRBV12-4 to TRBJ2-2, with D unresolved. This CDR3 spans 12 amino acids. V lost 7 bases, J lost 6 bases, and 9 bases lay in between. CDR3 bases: TGTGCCAGCAACCCCTACCCCGGGGAGCTGTTTTTT. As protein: CASNPYPGELFF.

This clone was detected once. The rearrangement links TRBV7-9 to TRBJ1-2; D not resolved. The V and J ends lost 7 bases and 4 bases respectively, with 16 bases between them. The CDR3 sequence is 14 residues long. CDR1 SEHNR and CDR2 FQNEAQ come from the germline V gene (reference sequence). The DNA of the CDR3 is TGTGCCAGCACCCTGAGGCAGCCCCCCTATGGCTACACCTTC. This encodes CASTLRQPPYGYTF.

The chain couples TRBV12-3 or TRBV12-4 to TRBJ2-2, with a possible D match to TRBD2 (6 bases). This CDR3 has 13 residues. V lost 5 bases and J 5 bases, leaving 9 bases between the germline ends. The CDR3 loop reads CASSQGRTGELFF. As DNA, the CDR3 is TGTGCCAGCAGTCAAGGGAGGACCGGGGAGCTGTTTTTT.

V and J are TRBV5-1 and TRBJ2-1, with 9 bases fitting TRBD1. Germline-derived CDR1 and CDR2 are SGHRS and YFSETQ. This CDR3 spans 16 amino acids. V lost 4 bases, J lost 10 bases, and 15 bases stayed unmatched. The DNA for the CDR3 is TGCGCCAGCAGCACAACCGGGACAGGGTCTTATTACGAGCAGTTCTTC. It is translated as CASSTTGTGSYYEQFF.

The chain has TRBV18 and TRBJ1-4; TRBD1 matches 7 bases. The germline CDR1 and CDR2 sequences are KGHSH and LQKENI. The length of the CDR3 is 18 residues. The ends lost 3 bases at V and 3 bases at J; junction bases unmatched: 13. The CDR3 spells CASSPNRGARISNEKLFF. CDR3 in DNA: TGTGCCAGCTCACCGAACAGGGGCGCGAGGATATCTAATGAAAAACTGTTTTTT.

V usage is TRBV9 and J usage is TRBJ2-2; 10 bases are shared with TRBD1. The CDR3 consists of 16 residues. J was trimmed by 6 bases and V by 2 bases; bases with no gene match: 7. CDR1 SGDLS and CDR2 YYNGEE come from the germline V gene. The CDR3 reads CASSVPGTGVPGELFF. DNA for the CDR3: TGTGCCAGCAGCGTCCCCGGGACAGGGGTCCCCGGGGAGCTGTTTTTT.

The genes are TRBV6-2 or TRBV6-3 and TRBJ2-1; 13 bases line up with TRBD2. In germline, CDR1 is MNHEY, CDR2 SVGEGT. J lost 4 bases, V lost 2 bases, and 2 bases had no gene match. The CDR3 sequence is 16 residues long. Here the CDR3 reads CASSYPGLAGYNEQFF. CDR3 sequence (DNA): TGTGCCAGCAGTTACCCGGGACTAGCGGGGTACAATGAGCAGTTCTTC.